The clone carrying this TCR beta chain was counted between two and nine times. Its matching antigen is unknown. The CDR3 runs 15 residues. The germline gives CDR1 SEHNR, CDR2 FQNEAQ (reference sequence). Trimming left V 7 bases short and J 4 bases short, with 19 bases between. Produced via immunoSEQ multiplex PCR; TCRdb's table is partial and in-frame only. The table shows under 150,000 clones, with 85% to 90% occurring only once. These data originate in a study of T cell responses to AZD1222 COVID-19 vaccine. General study results and limits: No day 14 peak samples; only post-peak repertoires were characterized. Donors were largely white British and mainly female; clonal diversity was possibly underestimated. Just 5 to 7 AZD1222 recipients tested seropositive at baseline. Regions 160-218 and 743-854 dominated among vaccine-associated CD4 TCRs spanning spike.

This sequence originates from an adult who received the AZD1222 COVID-19 vaccine. The sample was peripheral blood, taken 28 days after the second AZD1222 dose. The chain recombines TRBV7-9 with TRBJ1-2; possible D gene TRBD1, 6 bases. CDR3 sequence: CASISAGAASYGYTF. The CDR3 coding sequence is TGTGCCAGCATATCGGCGGGGGCCGCGAGCTATGGCTACACCTTC.